Included here is one T cell receptor (beta chain) sequence, with context. Each TCR cDNA library carried sample-specific barcodes on both ends. TCRdb re-called the 5' RACE reads through MiXCR, storing one row per CDR3 protein. This table holds fewer than 450,000 distinct CDR3 sequences, about 28% found once. This record belongs to a study of identical twins' blood T cells. The receptor comes from a woman aged 18 to 55 in good health. The source material was PBMCs.

The CDR3 is CASSQESSGGGSPLHF. In nucleotides, the CDR3 is TGCGCCAGCAGCCAAGAATCATCCGGAGGGGGATCACCCCTCCACTTT. The J gene is TRBJ1-6, the V gene TRBV4-1; a weak D match, TRBD1 (6 bases). Germline CDR1 and CDR2: MGHRA and YSYEKL. The V end was cut by 0 bases, the J end by 10 bases, with 16 bases between. The CDR3 loop spans 16 amino acids.